This T cell receptor beta chain was retrieved from a study of T cells in Graves' hyperthyroidism and ophthalmopathy. Using RNA transcripts as the source, TCR beta CDR3 regions were amplified. The HTBI primer set drove a first-round RT-PCR of the TCR CDR3. MiXCR, run by TCRdb on the multiplex PCR reads, gives a single entry per CDR3 protein. The table records 250,000 to 300,000 distinct CDR3 sequences, roughly 13% of them present only once. Diagnosis relied on clinical symptoms, serum thyroxine and TRAb, thyroid ultrasound and orbital computed tomography. When hyperthyroidism was first diagnosed, the blood sample was taken, preceding any ophthalmopathy symptoms. The CDR3 extends over 15 amino acids. V dropped 5 bases and J dropped 0; count of bases not matched to a gene: 7. In germline, CDR1 is MNHNS, CDR2 SASEGT. This clonotype has a count of ten or more.

The chain is built from TRBV6-1 and TRBJ2-7; 7 bases map to TRBD2. This clonotype was sampled from a woman younger than 45 with Graves' hyperthyroidism that later progressed to Graves' ophthalmopathy. Sequenced sample: blood. CDR3 nucleotides: TGTGCCAGCAGTACCACTAGCGTGAGCTCCTACGAGCAGTACTTC. It encodes CASSTTSVSSYEQYF.